The following is a T cell receptor beta chain sequence with its context. The record originates from a study of blood T cell repertoires in COVID-19. Whole-study context: Some COVID-19 samples were acute and others convalescent; all came from the United States, Italy and Spain. Sources were T cells, B-cell-depleted T cells, or PBMCs; the material itself was cDNA or gDNA.

Patients from Seattle were sampled longitudinally, starting during active infection. Per the study methods: Estimated nucleated cell counts came from reference gene primer amplification. TCRdb's copy holds only in-frame clones and misses some; the assay was immunoSEQ multiplex PCR. V and J calls and clone size follow that table, whereas D and trimming were derived from the DNA. This sample yields approximately 300,000 clones, of which 88% are seen a single time; over 9% belongs to the top ten. This CDR3 region has 16 residues. Germline V gene data show CDR1 as SGDLS and CDR2 as YYNGEE. Unmatched junction bases numbered 11, after V lost 4 bases and J lost 8 bases.

This TCR was sampled from a woman in her 30s with COVID-19, enrolled during active disease. The chain links TRBV9 to TRBJ1-4; the match to TRBD1 covers 10 bases. Sequencing was carried out using peripheral blood. DNA of the CDR3: TGTGCCAGCAGCCCTCCCGGGACAGGGGAGGGAGAAAAACTGTTTTTT. Protein sequence: CASSPPGTGEGEKLFF.